This T cell receptor beta chain is from a study of T cells in women clearing cervical HPV infection. Overall study: No precancer developed; the control's incident HPV16 infection cleared within 12 months. Case blood drawn at lesion detection; control blood after infection cleared. HLA type stays a possible confounder, typing being limited.

Notes on this clone: The CDR3 extends 3 residues past the end of the read, so its final part is completed from the germline J gene.

Genomic DNA, averaging about 1,200 ng per sample, yielded TCR beta CDR3 via immunoSEQ. Libraries were prepared by immunoSEQ multiplex PCR; TCRdb keeps only in-frame clonotypes and omits some of them. With roughly 35,000 clones in the sample, the ten largest clones hold around 3.9%. The CDR3 is 16 amino acids. Germline V gene sequence: CDR1 MDHEN, CDR2 SYDVKM. V was pared by 5 bases and J by 1 base, with 17 bases between. The source is a woman aged 18-70 years with a cervical HPV16 infection that either progressed to CIN3+ or cleared (not recorded which). The chain carries TRBV28 and TRBJ1-2; unclear D gene. The sequenced sample was blood buffy coat. The sequenced CDR3 bases are TGTGCCAGCAGTGGTGACAAGGCCTCCTTTAACTATGGC. As protein: CASSGDKASFNYG. The entire CDR3 is CASSGDKASFNYGYTF.